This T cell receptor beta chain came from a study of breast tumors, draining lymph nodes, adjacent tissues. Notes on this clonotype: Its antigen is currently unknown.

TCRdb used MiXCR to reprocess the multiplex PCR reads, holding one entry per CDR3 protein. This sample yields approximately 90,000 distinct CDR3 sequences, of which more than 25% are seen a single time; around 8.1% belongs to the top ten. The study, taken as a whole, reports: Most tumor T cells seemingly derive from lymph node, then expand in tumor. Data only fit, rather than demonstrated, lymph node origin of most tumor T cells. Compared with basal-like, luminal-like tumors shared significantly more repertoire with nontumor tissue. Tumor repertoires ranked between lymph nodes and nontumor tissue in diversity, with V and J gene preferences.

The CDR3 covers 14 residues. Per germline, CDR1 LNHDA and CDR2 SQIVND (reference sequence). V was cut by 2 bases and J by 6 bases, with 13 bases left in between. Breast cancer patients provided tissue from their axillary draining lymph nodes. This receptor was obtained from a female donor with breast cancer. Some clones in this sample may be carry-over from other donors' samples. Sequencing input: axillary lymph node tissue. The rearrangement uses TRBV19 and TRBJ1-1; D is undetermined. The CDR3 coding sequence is TGTGCCAGTAGTATACGTGGGAGCGGGCCTGAAGCTTTCTTT. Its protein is CASSIRGSGPEAFF.